Each of the 20 T cell receptor beta chains below was sequenced from the same sample in a study of blood T cell repertoires in COVID-19. Clones were sequenced by immunoSEQ multiplex PCR, and TCRdb holds only the in-frame ones, with some missing. Of over 150,000 clones in the sample, roughly 86% were seen once. The specimen sequenced was peripheral blood. These receptors originate from a man aged 55 to 70 with COVID-19, enrolled during active disease.

The chain joins TRBV7-2 to TRBJ1-2; TRBD1 matches 7 bases. CDR1 SGHTA and CDR2 FQGNSA come from the germline V gene. The CDR3 contains 15 residues. Trimming took 5 bases from V and 4 from J; bases not matched to a gene: 10. The DNA of the CDR3 is TGTGCCAGCAGCACCTTTACAGGGGCTGGCTATGGCTACACCTTC. Its translation is CASSTFTGAGYGYTF.

This clone was seen a handful of times. J is TRBJ2-1 and V is TRBV4-3; TRBD2 aligns across 9 bases. The CDR3 totals 16 residues. Germline CDR1 is LGHNA and CDR2 is YSLEER. J lost 2 bases, V lost 3 bases, and 5 bases had no gene match. The CDR3 loop is CASSQLSGSAYNEQFF. DNA for the CDR3: TGCGCCAGCAGCCAGCTTAGCGGGAGCGCCTACAATGAGCAGTTCTTC.

This clone was seen only once. This chain joins TRBV11-3 and TRBJ2-3, with 16 nucleotides matching TRBD2. CDR3 length: 16 amino acids. Per germline, CDR1 SGHNT and CDR2 YENEEA. The V gene end was trimmed by 6 bases and the J gene end by 8 bases; junction bases not matched to a gene: 8. CDR3 region: CASSRGLAGGKGTQYF. In DNA, the CDR3 is TGTGCCAGCAGTCGGGGACTAGCGGGAGGGAAGGGTACGCAGTATTTT. The variable domain in full, with the rest retrieved from reference TRBV11-3 and TRBJ2-3, is EAGVVQSPRYKIIEKKQPVAFWCNPISGHNTLYWYLQNLGQGPELLIRYENEEAVDDSQLPKDRFSAERLKGVDSTLKIQPAELGDSAVYLCASSRGLAGGKGTQYFGPGTRLTVL.

The chain combines TRBV2 with TRBJ1-6, with D possibly matching TRBD1 (5 bases). Trimming left V 4 bases short and J 0 bases short, with 10 bases between. The CDR3 spans 16 residues. Per germline, CDR1 SNHLY and CDR2 FYNNEI. DNA for the CDR3: TGTGCCAGCAGTGGGGGGGGACGCTCCTATAATTCACCCCTCCACTTT. Residues: CASSGGGRSYNSPLHF.

This clone showed up just once. The rearrangement links TRBV19 to TRBJ1-5; 12 bases map to TRBD1. CDR1 LNHDA and CDR2 SQIVND come from the germline V gene (reference sequence). The ends lost 6 bases at V and 4 bases at J; junction bases unmatched: 4. The CDR3 extends over 15 amino acids. CDR3 coding DNA: TGTGCCAGTAGGAGGGACAGGGGGCAAAATCAGCCCCAGCATTTT. Translated, it gives CASRRDRGQNQPQHF.

The V gene is TRBV6-5, the J gene TRBJ2-2; TRBD1 matches 7 bases. The CDR3 runs to 15 residues. Germline values: CDR1 MNHEY, CDR2 SVGAGI. Trimming took 8 bases from V and 6 from J; bases not matched to a gene: 12. CDR3 in amino acids: CASQKGGWSAGELFF. CDR3 sequence (DNA): TGTGCCAGCCAAAAAGGGGGCTGGAGTGCCGGGGAGCTGTTTTTT.

J is TRBJ2-2 and V is TRBV19; TRBD1 matches 8 bases. Germline loops: CDR1 LNHDA, CDR2 SQIVND (reference sequence). Unmatched junction bases numbered 9, after V lost 8 bases and J lost 4 bases. This CDR3 is 15 amino acids long. CDR3 DNA: TGTGCCAGTTTTCCGGGACAGGTACCCACCGGGGAGCTGTTTTTT. Its translation is CASFPGQVPTGELFF. Full variable domain (outside the CDR3, taken from reference TRBV19 and TRBJ2-2): DGGITQSPKYLFRKEGQNVTLSCEQNLNHDAMYWYRQDPGQGLRLIYYSQIVNDFQKGDIAEGYSVSREKKESFPLTVTSAQKNPTAFYLCASFPGQVPTGELFFGEGSRLTVL.

The CDR3 reads CASSISLWTGPPGELFF. The CDR3 nucleotides are TGTGCCAGTAGTATATCATTATGGACAGGTCCCCCCGGGGAGCTGTTTTTT. The V call is TRBV19, the J call TRBJ2-2; TRBD1 matches 7 bases. This CDR3 has 17 residues. Trimming took 2 bases from V and 6 from J; bases not matched to a gene: 12. Germline lookup yields CDR1 LNHDA and CDR2 SQIVND (reference sequence).

The CDR3 bases are TGTGCCAGCAGCCCCCCCGGGACTAGCCTTGGAGCCAAAAACATTCAGTACTTC. This codes for CASSPPGTSLGAKNIQYF. This chain joins TRBV7-2 and TRBJ2-4; TRBD2 matches at 9 bases. Germline trimming cut 5 bases from V and 0 bases from J; bases unmatched to any gene: 11. Germline CDR1 reads SGHTA; CDR2 reads FQGNSA. CDR3 length: 18 amino acids. The whole variable domain, remainder taken from reference TRBV7-2 and TRBJ2-4, is GAGVSQSPSNKVTEKGKDVELRCDPISGHTALYWYRQSLGQGLEFLIYFQGNSAPDKSGLPSDRFSAERTGGSVSTLTIQRTQQEDSAVYLCASSPPGTSLGAKNIQYFGAGTRLSVL.

On this clone: A junction boundary mismatches the germline segment, possibly from a read error. V gene TRBV6-5 combines with J gene TRBJ2-7, with a tentative D call TRBD2 (7 bases). This CDR3 is 13 amino acids long. The germline V gene encodes CDR1 MNHEY and CDR2 SVGAGI. In DNA, the CDR3 is TGTGCCAGCAGCCCAGGGGAGGGGTACGTGCAGTACTTC. The encoded protein is CASSPGEGYVQYF.

The chain recombines TRBV10-2 with TRBJ2-7; 11 nucleotides match TRBD1. The V gene's germline CDR1 is WSHSY and CDR2 SAAADI. Trimming removed 5 bases from V and 5 bases from J; junction bases left unmatched: 11. The CDR3 runs 16 residues. The DNA of the CDR3 is TGCGCCAGCAGTTCAACTCGAGGGACAGGGGGGCACGAGCAGTACTTC. Translated: CASSSTRGTGGHEQYF.

The rearrangement joins TRBV30 to TRBJ2-1; 8 nucleotides line up with TRBD2. Germline CDR1 GTSNPN, CDR2 SVGIG (reference sequence). CDR3 size: 17 residues. Unmatched junction bases numbered 10, after V lost 0 bases and J lost 3 bases. CDR3 in amino acids: CAWSVRGGTNFYNEQFF. CDR3 bases: TGTGCCTGGAGTGTACGGGGGGGCACCAACTTCTACAATGAGCAGTTCTTC.

The V and J genes are TRBV5-6 and TRBJ1-1; D is undetermined. Germline V lookup: CDR1 SGHDT, CDR2 YYEEEE. V was cut by 1 base and J by 4 bases, with 11 bases left in between. This CDR3 is 14 amino acids long. The CDR3 loop reads CASSLRVTTTEAFF. Written as DNA, the CDR3 is TGTGCCAGCAGCTTGCGGGTCACCACCACTGAAGCTTTCTTT.

The genes are TRBV28 and TRBJ1-5, with 10 bases identical to TRBD1. The trim removed 6 bases at V and 1 base at J, leaving 6 bases unmatched. This CDR3 contains 16 residues. The germline gives CDR1 MDHEN, CDR2 SYDVKM. The chain's CDR3 is CASRGQGTWSNQPQHF. CDR3 DNA: TGTGCCAGCAGGGGACAGGGGACATGGAGCAATCAGCCCCAGCATTTT.

The gene calls are TRBV5-6 and TRBJ2-1, with TRBD1 identical over 9 bases. J was trimmed by 4 bases and V by 4 bases; bases with no gene match: 12. The CDR3 has 17 amino acids. Germline loops: CDR1 SGHDT, CDR2 YYEEEE. CDR3 coding DNA: TGTGCCAGCAGCCTCACAGGGGGCCTCATCAATTACAATGAGCAGTTCTTC. The encoded protein is CASSLTGGLINYNEQFF.

The gene calls are TRBV12-5 and TRBJ1-5, with 7 positions matching TRBD1. Trimming cost V 0 bases and J 2 bases; bases outside gene matches: 13. Germline CDR1 is LGHNT and CDR2 is FRNRAP. The CDR3 sequence is 19 residues long. The CDR3 bases are TGTGCTAGTGGTTTGGTACAGGGGAAGGGGCTATTGGGCAATCAGCCCCAGCATTTT. Its translation: CASGLVQGKGLLGNQPQHF.

The chain couples TRBV28 to TRBJ2-3; the match to TRBD1 covers 7 bases. CDR1 is MDHEN, CDR2 SYDVKM, per germline. The CDR3 covers 17 residues. The trim removed 5 bases at V and 1 base at J, leaving 12 bases unmatched. CDR3 in amino acids: CASSPRVRTGGTDTQYF. The CDR3 coding sequence is TGTGCCAGCAGTCCCCGAGTGCGGACAGGAGGCACAGATACGCAGTATTTT.

The chain is built from TRBV7-8 and TRBJ1-2; D is perhaps TRBD1 (5 bases). V lost 3 bases and J lost 3, with 8 bases in between. The CDR3 length is 13 residues. The germline gives CDR1 SGHVS, CDR2 FQNEAQ. As DNA, the CDR3 is TGTGCCAGCAGCTTGGGGGGAGACTATGGCTACACCTTC. It translates to CASSLGGDYGYTF.

The chain combines TRBV28 with TRBJ1-2; 8 nucleotides match TRBD1. The V and J ends lost 7 bases and 2 bases, in that order; junction bases with no gene match: 6. This CDR3 has 14 residues. Germline CDR1 is MDHEN and CDR2 is SYDVKM. CDR3 sequence: CASTRQGNNYGYTF. In nucleotides, the CDR3 is TGTGCCAGCACCAGACAGGGGAACAACTATGGCTACACCTTC.

V is TRBV5-1 and J is TRBJ2-1; 12 bases line up with TRBD2. The CDR3 covers 16 residues. Germline assignment: CDR1 SGHRS and CDR2 YFSETQ. V lost 6 bases, J lost 8 bases, and 12 bases stayed unmatched. CDR3 nucleotide sequence: TGCGCCAGCACCTTAGGAACTAGCGGGAGGACGGATGAGCAGTTCTTC. It encodes CASTLGTSGRTDEQFF.